The clone carrying this T cell receptor (beta chain) was seen repeatedly, ten times or more. MiXCR was run by TCRdb on the 5' RACE reads, yielding one entry per CDR3 protein. The data hold about 120,000 distinct CDR3 sequences, with more than 10% observed a single time. The data originate from a study of spatial heterogeneity in lung cancer. At the level of the study: The approximately 72 donors had untreated early-stage non-small cell lung cancer. Sequencing was performed on follow-up PBMC samples when available, collected at a median of approximately two years after resection.

Time point denoted: blood at routine non-recurrence follow-up after resection. The study sequenced unsorted whole RNA from tumor, nontumor lung or frozen PBMC. This material consisted of PBMCs, taken at follow-up. This receptor was identified in a male donor with early-stage non-small cell lung cancer.

The CDR3 DNA reads TGCAGTGCTAGAGATGTGGGCAGTTTAAATGAAAAACTGTTTTTT. Residues: CSARDVGSLNEKLFF. This chain uses TRBV20-1 with TRBJ1-4, with D unclear. Germline CDR1 DFQATT, CDR2 SNEGSKA (reference sequence). The CDR3 has 15 amino acids. Trimming removed 0 bases from V and 5 bases from J, with 13 bases in between.